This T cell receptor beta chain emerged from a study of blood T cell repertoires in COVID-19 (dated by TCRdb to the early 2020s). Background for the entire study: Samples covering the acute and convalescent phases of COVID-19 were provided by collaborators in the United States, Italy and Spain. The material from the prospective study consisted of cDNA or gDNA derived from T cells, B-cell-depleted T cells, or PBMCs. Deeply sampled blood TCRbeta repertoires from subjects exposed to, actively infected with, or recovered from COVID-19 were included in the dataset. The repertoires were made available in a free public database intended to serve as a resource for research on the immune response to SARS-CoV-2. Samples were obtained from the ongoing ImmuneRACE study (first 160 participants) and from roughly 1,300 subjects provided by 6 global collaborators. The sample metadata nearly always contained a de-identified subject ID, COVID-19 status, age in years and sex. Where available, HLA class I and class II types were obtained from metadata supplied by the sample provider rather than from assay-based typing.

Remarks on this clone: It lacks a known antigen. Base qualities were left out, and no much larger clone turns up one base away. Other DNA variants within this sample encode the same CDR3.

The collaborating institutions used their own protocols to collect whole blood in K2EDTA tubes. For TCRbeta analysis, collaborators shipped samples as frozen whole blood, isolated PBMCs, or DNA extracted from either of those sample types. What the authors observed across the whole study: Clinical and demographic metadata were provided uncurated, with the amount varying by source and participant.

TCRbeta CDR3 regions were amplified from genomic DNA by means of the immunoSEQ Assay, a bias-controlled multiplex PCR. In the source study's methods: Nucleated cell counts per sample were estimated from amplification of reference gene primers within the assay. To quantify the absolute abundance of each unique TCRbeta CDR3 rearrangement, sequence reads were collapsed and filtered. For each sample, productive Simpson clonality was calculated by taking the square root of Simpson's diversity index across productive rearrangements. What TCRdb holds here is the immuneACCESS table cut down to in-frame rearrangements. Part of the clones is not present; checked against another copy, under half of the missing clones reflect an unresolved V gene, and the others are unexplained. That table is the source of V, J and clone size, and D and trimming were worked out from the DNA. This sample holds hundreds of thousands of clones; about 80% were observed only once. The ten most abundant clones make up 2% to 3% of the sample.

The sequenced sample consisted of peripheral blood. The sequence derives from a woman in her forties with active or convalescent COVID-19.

The sequence in DNA is TGTGCCAGTAGTATAGGGCAGGGCAGCTATGGCTACACCTTC. This translates into CASSIGQGSYGYTF. This sequence uses TRBV19 and TRBJ1-2; the D segment could be TRBD1, given 5 matching bases. Looking up the germline V gene (reference sequence) yields CDR1 LNHDA and CDR2 SQIVND. V is cut by 1 base and J by 4 bases, and the space between the germline ends is 10 bases. The CDR3 has 14 amino acids, counting the end cysteine and phenylalanine. Left in the record is the CDR3 DNA by itself, 42 bases read in frame from the first base.